The 19 T cell receptor beta chains in this list originate from one sample, sequenced in a study of T cell responses to AZD1222 COVID-19 vaccine. The assay was immunoSEQ multiplex PCR, and TCRdb's table has in-frame clones only and misses some. The table lists around 100,000 clones, roughly 90% of them singletons, with about 1.7% in the top ten. The source material was peripheral blood, sampled on day 0 of AZD1222 vaccination. These receptor sequences come from an adult in good health.

This clone has only a few counts. The chain couples TRBV12-5 to TRBJ1-1, with 7 nucleotides matching TRBD1. After removal of 1 base from V and 5 bases from J, the junction contained 1 base not matched to a gene. CDR1 is LGHNT, CDR2 FRNRAP, per germline. This CDR3 region has 13 residues. The CDR3 loop reads CASGLEGATEAFF. For the CDR3, the DNA is TGTGCTAGTGGTTTGGAGGGGGCGACTGAAGCTTTCTTT.

The chain has TRBV6-2 or TRBV6-3 and TRBJ2-7; 8 bases are shared with TRBD1. CDR3 length: 13 residues. The J segment lost 6 bases and the V segment lost 2 bases, leaving 3 bases of the junction unmatched. Germline values: CDR1 MNHEY, CDR2 SVGEGT. The CDR3 DNA is TGTGCCAGCAGTTACCTGACAGGGGTCGAGCAGTACTTC. It encodes CASSYLTGVEQYF.

The chain combines TRBV18 with TRBJ2-1, with a weak D call TRBD2 (6 bases). V lost 3 bases and J 8 bases, leaving 11 bases between the germline ends. The length of the CDR3 is 13 residues. Germline-derived CDR1 and CDR2 are KGHSH and LQKENI. The CDR3 loop is CASSPGGGHEQFF. CDR3 sequence (DNA): TGTGCCAGCTCACCGGGAGGCGGGCATGAGCAGTTCTTC.

The chain uses TRBV12-3 or TRBV12-4 and TRBJ2-7, with D unclear. The CDR3 has 12 amino acids. V lost 5 bases to trimming and J lost 4 bases, with 9 bases between them. CDR3 sequence reads: CASSTSGYEQYF. The CDR3 region has the DNA TGTGCCAGCAGTACGAGTGGTTACGAGCAGTACTTC.

This clone was seen more than once but under ten times. The V call is TRBV6-2 or TRBV6-3, the J call TRBJ1-5, with D tentatively TRBD1 (5 bases). Trimming pared 5 bases from V and 7 bases from J, leaving 18 bases between. The CDR3 has 15 residues. In germline, CDR1 is MNHEY, CDR2 SVGEGT. The CDR3 DNA sequence: TGTGCCAGCAGTCGGGGGATGGCAGGGCCACAGCCCCAGCATTTT. Encoded protein: CASSRGMAGPQPQHF.

This sequence joins TRBV6-6 and TRBJ2-5, with D perhaps TRBD1 or TRBD2 (5 bases each). Trimming stripped 2 bases from V and 5 bases from J, with 12 bases between. Looked up from germline, CDR1 is MNHNY and CDR2 is SVGAGI (reference sequence). This CDR3 spans 14 amino acids. Here the CDR3 reads CASSYPGPGETQYF. DNA for the CDR3: TGTGCCAGCAGTTACCCGGGACCTGGCGAGACCCAGTACTTC.

This chain links TRBV28 with TRBJ2-3; 14 nucleotides match TRBD2. The V segment lost 5 bases and the J segment 5 bases; nucleotides outside the gene matches: 6. Germline V lookup: CDR1 MDHEN, CDR2 SYDVKM. The CDR3 has 16 amino acids. Here the CDR3 reads CASSRGLAGEEDTQYF. As DNA, the CDR3 is TGTGCCAGCAGTCGGGGACTAGCGGGAGAGGAAGATACGCAGTATTTT.

The J gene is TRBJ2-3, the V gene TRBV7-2; D is unresolved. The CDR3 is made up of 13 amino acids. Germline V CDR1 and CDR2: SGHTA, FQGNSA. Trimming left V 5 bases short and J 8 bases short, with 14 bases between. CDR3 in amino acids: CASSGSGQTTQYF. The DNA for the CDR3 is TGTGCCAGCAGCGGTAGTGGCCAGACTACGCAGTATTTT.

In DNA form, the CDR3 reads TGTGCCATCAGTGAGTCTGAGGACGTAGAAGCTTTCTTT. Translated: CAISESEDVEAFF. The chain uses TRBV10-3 and TRBJ1-1; D remains unclear. Germline values: CDR1 ENHRY, CDR2 SYGVKD. The V end lost 0 bases, the J end lost 8 bases, and 10 bases lay between the germline ends. This CDR3 comprises 13 residues.

The chain carries TRBV28 and TRBJ2-3; maybe TRBD1 (5 bases). There are 13 residues in the CDR3. Germline CDR1 reads MDHEN; CDR2 reads SYDVKM. Trimming cost V 5 bases and J 8 bases, with 14 bases left between them. CDR3 protein: CASSIQGPLTQYF. Written as DNA, the CDR3 is TGTGCCAGCAGTATCCAGGGTCCCCTTACGCAGTATTTT.

This chain uses TRBV29-1 with TRBJ2-3; weak D call: TRBD2 (6 bases). This CDR3 region has 10 residues. Germline V lookup: CDR1 SQVTM, CDR2 ANQGSEA. The V gene lost 7 bases and the J gene lost 4 bases, with 6 bases spanning the gap. CDR3 residues: CSGGADTQYF. The CDR3 nucleotides are TGCAGCGGGGGGGCAGATACGCAGTATTTT.

The V call is TRBV29-1, the J call TRBJ1-2; 7 bases are a match to TRBD1. Trimming at V came to 6 bases and at J to 4 bases, leaving 5 bases not matched to a gene. In germline, CDR1 is SQVTM, CDR2 ANQGSEA. This CDR3 comprises 12 residues. CDR3 in amino acids: CSVGGFSYGYTF. CDR3 coding DNA: TGCAGCGTAGGGGGCTTTAGCTATGGCTACACCTTC.

This rearrangement joins TRBV23-1 to TRBJ2-7, with 8 bases matching TRBD1. TRBV23-1 carries the ORF label, with uncertain function. This CDR3 is built from 13 residues. Trimming took 7 bases from V and 5 from J; bases not matched to a gene: 7. CDR3 loop: CASTTTGAHEQYF. CDR3 sequence (DNA): TGCGCCAGCACTACGACAGGGGCCCACGAGCAGTACTTC.

The J gene is TRBJ1-6, the V gene TRBV28; 8 positions match TRBD1. Germline-derived CDR1 and CDR2 are MDHEN and SYDVKM. With V trimmed by 5 bases and J by 3 bases, 6 bases remained unmatched. The CDR3 sequence is 16 residues long. The CDR3 loop reads CASSRQGIFYNSPLHF. The CDR3 DNA sequence: TGTGCCAGCAGTCGACAGGGGATCTTCTATAATTCACCCCTCCACTTT.

The chain couples TRBV27 to TRBJ2-1; D is unclear. This CDR3 is 15 amino acids long. Trimming removed 2 bases at V and 9 bases at J, with 17 bases between. Germline assignment: CDR1 MNHEY and CDR2 SMNVEV (reference sequence). The DNA of the CDR3 is TGTGCCAGCAGTTTAGAGGTTTCTTCTGGCGGTGAGCAGTTCTTC. This translates into CASSLEVSSGGEQFF.

This chain's CDR3 is CASGLVPGGPYEQYF. For the CDR3, the DNA is TGTGCTAGTGGTTTGGTACCGGGCGGGCCCTACGAGCAGTACTTC. The chain recombines TRBV12-5 with TRBJ2-7, with D perhaps matching TRBD2 (5 bases). The CDR3 extends over 15 amino acids. The V and J ends lost 0 bases and 2 bases respectively, with 11 bases between them. Germline V gives CDR1 LGHNT, CDR2 FRNRAP.

V gene TRBV27 combines with J gene TRBJ1-4; TRBD1 aligns across 9 bases. V lost 5 bases to trimming and J lost 7 bases; unmatched junction nucleotides: 17. Germline V gives CDR1 MNHEY, CDR2 SMNVEV (reference sequence). The CDR3 runs 18 residues. CDR3 DNA: TGTGCCAGCAGTCCCGGGACAGGGAAGCCCGGCGGGACTGAAAAACTGTTTTTT. Its translation: CASSPGTGKPGGTEKLFF.

The V call is TRBV7-3, the J call TRBJ2-1; possibly TRBD2 for D (6 bases). Germline V gives CDR1 SGHTA, CDR2 FQGTGA. This CDR3 is built from 15 residues. Trimming cost V 0 bases and J 10 bases, with 16 bases left between them. Written as DNA, the CDR3 is TGTGCCAGCAGCTTAACGGCCCGGACTACTTCCGAGCAGTTCTTC. Residues: CASSLTARTTSEQFF. The variable domain in full, completed from reference TRBV7-3 and TRBJ2-1, reads GAGVSQTPSNKVTEKGKYVELRCDPISGHTALYWYRQSLGQGPEFLIYFQGTGAADDSGLPNDRFFAVRPEGSVSTLKIQRTERGDSAVYLCASSLTARTTSEQFFGPGTRLTVL.

This clone was picked up a small number of times. The chain recombines TRBV7-9 with TRBJ2-5; D perhaps matches TRBD1 (6 bases). The germline CDR1 and CDR2 sequences are SEHNR and FQNEAQ (reference sequence). Trimming took off 4 bases at V and 5 bases at J, with 14 bases between the two ends. The CDR3 sequence is 14 residues long. The chain's CDR3 is CASSSDRFGETQYF. In DNA, the CDR3 is TGTGCCAGCAGCTCTGACAGGTTCGGGGAGACCCAGTACTTC.